This T cell receptor beta chain was found in a study of Ad26.COV2.S vaccination and SARS-CoV-2 variants (dated by TCRdb to the early 2020s). For the wider study: Donors in the vaccine arm were drawn from COV1001, a multicentre, randomized, double-blind, placebo-controlled phase I-IIa trial testing Ad26.COV2.S in healthy adults. Ad26.COV2.S was administered intramuscularly at 5 x 10^10 or 1 x 10^11 viral particles, either as a single shot or as two shots given 56 days apart. Sequencing of the TCRbeta repertoire served to evaluate the specificity and breadth of SARS-CoV-2-reactive T cell receptors following Ad26.COV2.S vaccination. The TCR-sequenced set comprised around 30 samples: approximately 20 Ad26.COV2.S vaccine recipients, 5 placebo recipients and 8 SARS-CoV-2 convalescent individuals. Participants in the trial were split at random into five groups of five each, receiving low-dose or high-dose Ad26.COV2.S once or twice, or else placebo on both occasions. Blinding of investigators to trial group allocation was maintained during experiments and outcome assessment.

Notes on this clone: Its antigen is not yet known. The input lacks base qualities; no much larger clone sits a single base away.

Here V drops 4 bases and J drops 4 bases, and the junction holds 6 bases not matched to any gene. Inclusive of the bounding cysteine and phenylalanine, the CDR3 is 14 residues long. Kept here is only the CDR3 DNA, which spans 42 bases and is read in frame from base 1. The germline V gene provides CDR1 MDHEN and CDR2 SYDVKM. Study-level results and caveats: After vaccination, spike-specific CD8+ and CD4+ T cell responses were reported to show substantial breadth. According to the authors, total T cell responses may have been underestimated by the TCR breadth and depth analyses. Non-spike TCR breadth was comparable between vaccine and placebo recipients, consistent with the vaccine containing only spike. Spike-specific TCR breadth was higher in Ad26.COV2.S recipients than in placebo recipients (P = 0.0014). The study lacked the statistical power to compare responses across vaccine doses or regimens.

The immunoSEQ Assay was the method used to sequence TCRbeta CDR3 regions. After extraction, genomic DNA underwent amplification by bias-controlled multiplex PCR, followed by high-throughput sequencing. The study's own analysis went as follows. Collapsing and filtering of sequences were performed to quantify the absolute abundance of each unique TCRbeta CDR3 region. Usable DNA was measured by amplifying reference genes present in all nucleated cells, and TCRbeta template counts were normalized to that usable DNA to estimate T cell fraction. Repertoire TCRs were annotated as SARS-CoV-2-specific when V gene, CDR3 amino acid sequence and J gene were exactly matched to a known reactive TCR set. MIRA supplied the reference SARS-CoV-2 TCR set, which was filtered for enrichment in COVID-19-positive ImmuneCODE repertoires so that public or cross-reactive TCRs were removed. Drawing on the MIRA antigens, annotated TCRs were analysed further at the level of specific ORF or position within ORF. Breadth was defined as annotated unique rearrangements over total unique productive rearrangements; depth was the summed frequency of those rearrangements. TCR breadth was compared between groups using two-sided Wilcoxon rank-sum tests. The source is immuneACCESS, and TCRdb retained only in-frame sequences with V and J called. Part of the clones is not carried over; for the studies checked, unresolved V genes explain less than half of this, and the remainder is unexplained. V and J calls and clone size are given by that table; D and trimming were obtained from the DNA. The sample profile shows 200,000 to 250,000 clones; more than 75% of them were found once. About 11% of the sample belongs to the ten largest clones.

The sample's treatment or condition label, decoded: roughly 19 received Ad26.COV2.S at low or high dose, single or two shots; about 5 received placebo; per-sample allocation not given. Repertoires of vaccine and placebo recipients were sequenced from samples taken on day 63 after the first injection. In Cohort 1b, roughly 26 adults aged 18-55 years were enrolled at a single site in Boston, USA, between 29 July and 7 August 2020. Ad26.COV2.S consisted of a replication-incompetent adenovirus type 26 vector by which a prefusion-stabilized SARS-CoV-2 spike protein from the original Wuhan strain was expressed.

The source material was peripheral blood, sampled in a trial of Ad26.COV2.S vaccine versus placebo. The receptor was isolated from a person between 18 and 65 years old who received the Ad26.COV2.S COVID-19 vaccine or a placebo. This chain joins TRBV28 to TRBJ1-2, with TRBD1 matching 7 junction bases. Read as DNA, the sequence is TGTGCCAGCAGTTCGACAGGGTGGGTCTATGGCTACACCTTC. It is translated as CASSSTGWVYGYTF.